This TCR beta chain was documented in a study of CD8 T cells in Susac syndrome. Random hexamers were used to reverse transcribe 0.5 to 1 ug of RNA. By means of immunoSEQ multiplex PCR, TCR beta CDR3 spanning 54 Vbeta and 13 Jbeta underwent amplification. One entry per CDR3 protein results from TCRdb running MiXCR on the immunoSEQ multiplex PCR reads. The data contain 150,000 to 200,000 distinct CDR3 sequences, approximately 95% of them singletons. This clonotype was seen just once. This receptor was obtained from a human donor with multiple sclerosis. Input material: CD4+ T cells from PBMCs.

Here the CDR3 DNA reads TGTGCCAGCGCAAGGCTTATCTCCTACGAGCAGTACTTC. This sequence encodes CASARLISYEQYF. The rearrangement uses TRBV2 and TRBJ2-7; D not resolved. V was cut by 8 bases and J by 0 bases, with 11 bases left in between. The germline gives CDR1 SNHLY, CDR2 FYNNEI. The CDR3 consists of 13 residues. Using reference TRBV2 and TRBJ2-7 for the parts outside the CDR3, the full variable domain is EPEVTQTPSHQVTQMGQEVILRCVPISNHLYFYWYRQILGQKVEFLVSFYNNEISEKSEIFDDQFSVERPDGSNFTLKIRSTKLEDSAMYFCASARLISYEQYFGPGTRLTVT.